The rows below give T cell receptor beta chains drawn from one sample of a study of blood T cell repertoires in COVID-19. Data came from immunoSEQ multiplex PCR; TCRdb stores just in-frame clones and leaves some out. The table records hundreds of thousands of clones, roughly 90% of them present only once. Material: PBMCs or T cells enriched from blood (not recorded which). These receptors all come from a middle-aged woman who had recovered from COVID-19. The CDR3 runs from the conserved cysteine through the conserved F or W. Fields, in order: clone size, V gene, D gene, J gene, CDR3 protein, CDR3 DNA. A D gene is named only where the DNA matches it firmly. Only part of the rows carry a size: once, few, many, or a class if the clone is expanded.

.	TRBV6-2/TRBV6-3	.	TRBJ2-5	CASSRYQETQYF	TGTGCCAGCAGTCGTTACCAAGAGACCCAGTACTTC
.	TRBV10-3	TRBD1	TRBJ1-1	CAIRRGQRENEAFF	TGTGCCATCAGGAGGGGACAGAGGGAGAATGAAGCTTTCTTT
once	TRBV7-2	TRBD1	TRBJ2-5	CASSPRTGQETQYF	TGTGCCAGCAGCCCAAGGACAGGGCAAGAGACCCAGTACTTC
.	TRBV6-5	TRBD1	TRBJ2-2	CASSYPRQGRNGELFF	TGTGCCAGCAGTTACCCTCGACAGGGAAGAAACGGGGAGCTGTTTTTT
.	TRBV12-5	.	TRBJ1-2	CASGLDTPNYGYTF	TGTGCTAGTGGTTTGGACACACCAAACTATGGCTACACCTTC
.	TRBV27	.	TRBJ1-5	CASSLNFYSNQPQHF	TGTGCCAGCAGTTTAAACTTTTATAGCAATCAGCCCCAGCATTTT
.	TRBV9	TRBD1	TRBJ1-1	CASSVTGEVTEAFF	TGTGCCAGCAGCGTGACAGGGGAGGTTACTGAAGCTTTCTTT
.	TRBV4-1	.	TRBJ1-2	CASSQDLAWAFGYTF	TGCGCCAGCAGCCAAGATCTCGCCTGGGCATTTGGCTACACCTTC
.	TRBV5-4	.	TRBJ1-4	CASSSPTGADEKLFF	TGTGCCAGCAGCTCGCCGACAGGTGCAGATGAAAAACTGTTTTTT
.	TRBV27	.	TRBJ2-7	CASSFARGIYEQYF	TGTGCCAGCAGTTTTGCCAGGGGTATCTACGAGCAGTACTTC
.	TRBV15	.	TRBJ1-5	CATSPRRENNQPQHF	TGTGCCACCAGCCCCAGGAGGGAGAACAATCAGCCCCAGCATTTT
.	TRBV5-1	TRBD2	TRBJ2-3	CASSHGDSKPGLAGSSTDTQYF	TGCGCCAGCAGCCATGGGGACAGCAAGCCGGGACTAGCGGGGTCTAGCACAGATACGCAGTATTTT
.	TRBV19	.	TRBJ1-2	CASSRDRSNYGYTF	TGTGCCAGTAGCAGAGACAGATCTAACTATGGCTACACCTTC
few	TRBV2	TRBD2	TRBJ2-7	CASSLGLAVSYEQYF	TGTGCCAGCAGTCTGGGACTAGCGGTCTCCTACGAGCAGTACTTC
.	TRBV5-4	TRBD2	TRBJ2-1	CASSFPSGGSYNEQFF	TGTGCCAGCAGCTTTCCTAGCGGGGGATCCTACAATGAGCAGTTCTTC
few	TRBV7-6	TRBD2	TRBJ2-1	CASSPVGLAGSYNEQFF	TGTGCCAGCAGCCCGGTGGGACTAGCGGGATCCTACAATGAGCAGTTCTTC
.	TRBV2	TRBD1	TRBJ1-3	CASDSGTGGEDTIYF	TGTGCCAGCGACTCCGGGACAGGGGGCGAAGACACCATATATTTT
.	TRBV2	.	TRBJ1-2	CASSPSGELNYGYTF	TGTGCCAGCAGTCCCTCCGGGGAACTAAACTATGGCTACACCTTC
.	TRBV3-1/TRBV3-2	.	TRBJ2-5	CASTRQGQETQYF	TGTGCCAGCACCCGACAAGGCCAAGAGACCCAGTACTTC
.	TRBV7-9	TRBD2	TRBJ2-7	CASSLVVAGGYEQYF	TGTGCCAGCAGCTTAGTAGTGGCGGGGGGTTACGAGCAGTACTTC
once	TRBV25-1	.	TRBJ1-4	CASSQQGPNEKLFF	TGTGCCAGCAGTCAACAGGGACCTAATGAAAAACTGTTTTTT
.	TRBV11-2	TRBD2	TRBJ2-7	CASSQTSGTPYEQYF	TGTGCCAGCAGTCAGACTAGCGGGACCCCCTACGAGCAGTACTTC
.	TRBV24-1	.	TRBJ2-2	CATSRQSGELFF	TGTGCCACATCAAGACAGAGCGGGGAGCTGTTTTTT
.	TRBV19	.	TRBJ1-1	CASARSRVSNTEAFF	TGTGCCAGTGCGAGGTCGAGGGTCTCGAACACTGAAGCTTTCTTT
once	TRBV11-3	.	TRBJ2-7	CASSLGPDSTYEQYF	TGTGCCAGCAGCTTAGGCCCCGACAGTACCTACGAGCAGTACTTC
.	TRBV18	.	TRBJ1-1	CASSPRDTNTLMNTEAFF	TGTGCCAGCTCACCAAGGGACACCAATACCCTCATGAACACTGAAGCTTTCTTT
.	TRBV12-5	.	TRBJ1-6	CASGLIENSPLHF	TGTGCTAGTGGTTTGATAGAAAATTCACCCCTCCACTTT
.	TRBV30	TRBD2	TRBJ2-1	CAWNKLGGSYNEQFF	TGTGCCTGGAACAAACTGGGAGGGTCCTACAATGAGCAGTTCTTC